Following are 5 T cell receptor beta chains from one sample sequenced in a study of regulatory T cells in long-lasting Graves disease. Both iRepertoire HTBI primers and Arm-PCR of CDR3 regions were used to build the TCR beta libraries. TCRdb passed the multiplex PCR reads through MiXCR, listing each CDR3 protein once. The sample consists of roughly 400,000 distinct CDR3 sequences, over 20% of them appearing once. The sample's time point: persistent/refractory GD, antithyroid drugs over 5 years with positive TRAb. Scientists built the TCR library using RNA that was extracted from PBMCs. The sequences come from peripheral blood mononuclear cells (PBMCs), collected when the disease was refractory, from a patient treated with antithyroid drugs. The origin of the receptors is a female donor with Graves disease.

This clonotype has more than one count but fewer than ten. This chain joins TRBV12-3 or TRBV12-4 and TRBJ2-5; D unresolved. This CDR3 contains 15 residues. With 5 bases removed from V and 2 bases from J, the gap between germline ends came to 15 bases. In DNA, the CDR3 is TGTGCCAGCAGTCCAACCAGCCTGGGGCAAGAGACCCAGTACTTC. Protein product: CASSPTSLGQETQYF.

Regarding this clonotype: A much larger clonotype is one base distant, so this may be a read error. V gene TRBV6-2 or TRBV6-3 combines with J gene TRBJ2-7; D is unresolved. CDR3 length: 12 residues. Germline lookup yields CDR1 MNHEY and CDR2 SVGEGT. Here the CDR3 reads CAGSYWTGEQYF. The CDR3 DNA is TGTGCCGGCAGTTACTGGACGGGCGAGCAGTACTTC.

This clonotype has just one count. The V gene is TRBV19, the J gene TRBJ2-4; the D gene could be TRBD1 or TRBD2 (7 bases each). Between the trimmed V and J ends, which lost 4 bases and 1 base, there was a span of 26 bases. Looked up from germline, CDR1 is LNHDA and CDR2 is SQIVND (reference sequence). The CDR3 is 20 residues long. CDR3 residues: CASSRGRAGSPQGAKNIQYF. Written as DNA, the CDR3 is TGTGCCAGTAGTAGAGGGAGGGCAGGGTCCCCACAGGGGGCCAAAAACATTCAGTACTTC.

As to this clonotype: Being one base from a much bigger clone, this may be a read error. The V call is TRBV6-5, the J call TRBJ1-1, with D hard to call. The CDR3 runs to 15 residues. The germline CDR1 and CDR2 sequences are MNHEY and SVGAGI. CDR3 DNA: TGTGTCAGCAGTTCTAGGGAAAACGTGAACACTGAAGCTTTCTTT. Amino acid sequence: CVSSSRENVNTEAFF.

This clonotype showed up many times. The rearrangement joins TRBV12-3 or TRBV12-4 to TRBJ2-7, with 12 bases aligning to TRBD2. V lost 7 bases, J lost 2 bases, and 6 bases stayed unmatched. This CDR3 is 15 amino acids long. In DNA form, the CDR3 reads TGTGCCAGCACCCCCCTAGCGGGAGGGACCTACGAGCAGTACTTC. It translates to CASTPLAGGTYEQYF.